The rows below give T cell receptor beta chains drawn from one sample of a study of blood T cell repertoires in COVID-19. This table comes from immunoSEQ multiplex PCR, and its TCRdb copy is limited to in-frame clones, with some not included. Of 200,000 to 250,000 clones detected, approximately 84% appear once; the ten largest clones hold about 2.4%. Sequencing input: peripheral blood. The receptors here all came from a woman aged 55-69 years with acute or convalescent COVID-19. Both conserved end residues are part of each CDR3. Fields, in order: J gene, D gene, clone size, V gene, CDR3 DNA, CDR3 protein. The D gene is left open where the match is weak. Not every row has a clone size; where given, it reads once, few, many or a size class.

TRBJ2-7,NA,NA,TRBV11-2,TGTGCCAGCAGCTTAGCCCGGGGAATCGAGCAGTACTTC,CASSLARGIEQYF
TRBJ1-1,TRBD1,NA,TRBV5-1,TGCGCCAGCAGCTTATACGACAGGGGGCCATTGAACACTGAAGCTTTCTTT,CASSLYDRGPLNTEAFF
TRBJ2-5,NA,NA,TRBV5-1,TGCGCCAGCAGCTTGGGACAGGCCCAAGAGACCCAGTACTTC,CASSLGQAQETQYF
TRBJ1-2,NA,NA,TRBV9,TGTGCCAGCAGAGACAGAACTTATGGCTACACCTTC,CASRDRTYGYTF
TRBJ1-5,TRBD1,few,TRBV6-5,TGTGCCAGCAGTAGACAGGGCCTTAGCAATCAGCCCCAGCATTTT,CASSRQGLSNQPQHF
TRBJ1-1,TRBD1,NA,TRBV5-4,TGTGCCAGCAGCCTGGACAGGGTGGCTGAAGCTTTCTTT,CASSLDRVAEAFF
TRBJ1-1,NA,NA,TRBV2,TGTGCCAGCAGTGAAGCGGGGGCAGGTGAAGCTTTCTTT,CASSEAGAGEAFF
TRBJ2-1,NA,NA,TRBV3-1/TRBV3-2,TGTGCCAGCAGCCAGAGGACTGCCTACAATGAGCAGTTCTTC,CASSQRTAYNEQFF
TRBJ2-3,NA,NA,TRBV7-8,TGTGCCAGCAGGAGAACCCGGGGGGATACGCAGTATTTT,CASRRTRGDTQYF
TRBJ2-1,NA,NA,TRBV4-1,TGCGCCAGCAGCCAAGGATCGAGCTACAATGAGCAGTTCTTC,CASSQGSSYNEQFF
TRBJ1-2,NA,few,TRBV10-2,TGCGCCAGCAGTGAGTCGTTCGATAGGAGCATAGGAGGCTACACCTTC,CASSESFDRSIGGYTF
TRBJ2-7,TRBD2,NA,TRBV18,TGTGCCAGCTCACCACGGCGGACTAGTTCCTACGAGCAGTACTTC,CASSPRRTSSYEQYF
TRBJ2-5,NA,NA,TRBV12-2,TGTGCAAGTCGCTCCCGCCCCCTGCTGGGACAGCAAGAGACCCAGTACTTC,CASRSRPLLGQQETQYF
TRBJ2-1,TRBD2,NA,TRBV5-1,TGCGCCAGCAGCTCGGGACTAGCGGGGGGCTACAATGAGCAGTTCTTC,CASSSGLAGGYNEQFF
TRBJ1-6,NA,NA,TRBV6-6,TGTGCCAGCAGTTACGAGCAGGCGTCCTATAATTCACCCCTCCACTTT,CASSYEQASYNSPLHF
TRBJ1-1,NA,NA,TRBV14,TGTGCCAGCAGCCAGGTTGGGCTTGGCACTGAAGCTTTCTTT,CASSQVGLGTEAFF
TRBJ1-6,NA,NA,TRBV5-5,TGTGCCAGCAGCCCCCTAATCAGGGCCAATTCACCCCTCCACTTT,CASSPLIRANSPLHF
TRBJ2-3,NA,NA,TRBV19,TGTGCCAGTAGTATATCAGGGTTGGATACGCAGTATTTT,CASSISGLDTQYF
TRBJ2-7,NA,NA,TRBV28,NA,CASSSSDRPLGQYF
TRBJ1-2,NA,NA,TRBV7-2,TGTGCCAGCAGCTTAGCCGGGACACCTACTAACTATGGCTACACCTTC,CASSLAGTPTNYGYTF
TRBJ1-6,NA,NA,TRBV5-4,TGTGCCAGCAGCTTGGACCCCCTTAATAGCAATTCACCCCTCCACTTT,CASSLDPLNSNSPLHF
TRBJ1-1,NA,NA,TRBV13,TGTGCCAGCAGCCTGGAATGGGGGCCTAGAGTTGGGCCCCCGAACACTGAAGCTTTCTTT,CASSLEWGPRVGPPNTEAFF
TRBJ2-2,NA,NA,TRBV5-3,TGTGCCAGAAGCTTGGTGGGGGCTACGAACACCGGGGAGCTGTTTTTT,CARSLVGATNTGELFF
TRBJ1-2,NA,NA,TRBV29-1,TGCAGCGTTGATCATGATGGCTACACCTTC,CSVDHDGYTF
TRBJ1-4,NA,NA,TRBV5-6,TGTGCCAGCAGCTTGCAGGGGATTTACGAAAAACTGTTTTTT,CASSLQGIYEKLFF
TRBJ2-7,TRBD1,NA,TRBV6-4,TGTGCCAGCAGTGACAAAGGGACAGGGGGCTCCTACGAGCAGTACTTC,CASSDKGTGGSYEQYF
TRBJ1-2,TRBD1,NA,TRBV7-9,TGTGCCAGCAGCGTAGGACAGGGGACCTATGGCTACACCTTC,CASSVGQGTYGYTF
TRBJ2-3,NA,NA,TRBV2,TGTGCCAGCGTAGCGATTCAAAAAGCAGATACGCAGTATTTT,CASVAIQKADTQYF
TRBJ2-5,NA,NA,TRBV7-9,TGTGCCAGCAGCTTAGTTAGGGAGGAGACCCAGTACTTC,CASSLVREETQYF
TRBJ1-2,NA,NA,TRBV6-2/TRBV6-3,TGTGCCAGCAGTACCGCGGGGAGAGCCAACTATGGCTACACCTTC,CASSTAGRANYGYTF
TRBJ2-2,NA,once,TRBV11-2,TGTGCCAGCAGCCCTCAGTTGAACACCGGGGAGCTGTTTTTT,CASSPQLNTGELFF
TRBJ2-7,NA,NA,TRBV5-4,TGTGCCAGCAGCCGGGGAGGACAGGCGACCTACGAGCAGTACTTC,CASSRGGQATYEQYF
TRBJ1-2,NA,NA,TRBV27,TGTGCCAGCAGACTAACAGGGATAACTAACTATGGCTACACCTTC,CASRLTGITNYGYTF
TRBJ1-1,NA,NA,TRBV27,TGTGCCAGCAGTTCCCGGGGGAAAGGCACTGAAGCTTTCTTT,CASSSRGKGTEAFF
TRBJ2-7,NA,NA,TRBV3-1/TRBV3-2,TGTGCCAGCAGCCAAGATCGTCCAGGGTTGCACGAGCAGTACTTC,CASSQDRPGLHEQYF
TRBJ2-2,TRBD1,NA,TRBV2,TGTGCCAGCAGTCGACAGGGGAACACCGGGGAGCTGTTTTTT,CASSRQGNTGELFF
TRBJ2-7,TRBD2,once,TRBV11-2,TGTGCCAGCAGCTTAGGGACTAGCGGGGTTATCTACGAGCAGTACTTC,CASSLGTSGVIYEQYF
TRBJ1-1,NA,once,TRBV24-1,TGTGCCACCAGTGAAGGGGGGGCCACTGAAGCTTTCTTT,CATSEGGATEAFF
TRBJ2-7,TRBD1,NA,TRBV4-3,TGCGCCAGCAGCCCGATATCACCGGGACAGGGGGCTGGCGAGCAGTACTTC,CASSPISPGQGAGEQYF
TRBJ1-3,NA,NA,TRBV19,TGTGCCAGTAGTAGGGGGGGCGGAAACACCATATATTTT,CASSRGGGNTIYF
TRBJ2-2,TRBD1,once,TRBV5-5,TGTGCCAGCAGCTTGGAAGTCAGGGGGTCCGGGGAGCTGTTTTTT,CASSLEVRGSGELFF
TRBJ2-3,TRBD2,once,TRBV6-2/TRBV6-3,TGTGCCAGCAGCCCACTAGCGGTCACAGATACGCAGTATTTT,CASSPLAVTDTQYF
TRBJ2-2,NA,NA,TRBV5-1,TGCGCCAGCAGCTTGGCCTTTCGCGGGACTTCGGCGAACACCGGGGAGCTGTTTTTT,CASSLAFRGTSANTGELFF
TRBJ1-2,TRBD1,NA,TRBV10-3,TGTGCCATCAGTAAGGACAGGGCGAAGGAGAATGGCTACACCTTC,CAISKDRAKENGYTF
TRBJ2-2,NA,NA,TRBV2,TGTGCCAGCAGCCGCAGGGATTCCGGGGAGCTGTTTTTT,CASSRRDSGELFF